What follows describes a single T cell receptor beta chain. Original processing methods: Across clinicopathological groups, CDR3 differences served as the basis for building a distant-metastasis classifier for papillary thyroid cancer. With MiXCR, TCRdb called clones anew from the PCR reads. Here the V and J calls rest on TCRdb's processing, not on the authors' analysis. The table shows fewer than 10,000 clones, with approximately 31% occurring only once. The sample comes from a study of metastatic and nonmetastatic thyroid tumors. Thyroid surgery was preceded by no treatment in any patient. V lost 4 bases, J lost 2 bases, and 9 bases lay in between. The germline CDR1 and CDR2 sequences are DFQATT and SNEGSKA (reference sequence). The CDR3 covers 13 residues.

The chain is built from TRBV20-1 and TRBJ2-1; D uncertain. The sequence derives from a female donor with papillary thyroid cancer or a benign thyroid nodule (not recorded which). Some clones in this sample may be carry-over from other donors' samples. The sequenced material came from adjacent normal tissue. CDR3: CSATRLTYNEQFF. The CDR3 coding sequence is TGCAGTGCTACCAGACTGACCTACAATGAGCAGTTCTTC.